The next 18 T cell receptor beta chains were all read from a single sample in a study of T cells after posttransplantation cyclophosphamide. Measured with immunoSEQ multiplex PCR; TCRdb has only the in-frame clones, and not every one. The profile shows 66,000 or so clones, over 85% of them singletons. The material sequenced was PBMCs. Receptor source: a woman in her 30s in good health and a related stem cell transplant donor.

This clone was observed a single time. The chain recombines TRBV7-2 with TRBJ2-3, with D possibly TRBD2 on 6 matching bases. The CDR3 totals 15 residues. Germline CDR1 reads SGHTA; CDR2 reads FQGNSA. V dropped 6 bases and J dropped 2 bases, with 15 bases sitting between them. For the CDR3, the DNA is TGTGCCAGCAGACCCCGGGGGACCTACACAGATACGCAGTATTTT. It yields the protein CASRPRGTYTDTQYF. The full variable domain, rest sourced from reference TRBV7-2 and TRBJ2-3, is GAGVSQSPSNKVTEKGKDVELRCDPISGHTALYWYRQSLGQGLEFLIYFQGNSAPDKSGLPSDRFSAERTGGSVSTLTIQRTQQEDSAVYLCASRPRGTYTDTQYFGPGTRLTVL.

This chain uses TRBV7-9 with TRBJ2-7; 11 bases are shared with TRBD1. CDR3 length: 15 residues. J gave up 7 bases and V 5 bases, and 10 bases lay outside the gene matches. Germline V gene lookup returns CDR1 SEHNR and CDR2 FQNEAQ (reference sequence). The CDR3 DNA reads as TGTGCCAGCAGCCTAACAGGACAGGGGGCGGGGGAGCAGTACTTC. Amino acid sequence: CASSLTGQGAGEQYF.

This chain joins TRBV6-4 and TRBJ2-3; the D gene is possibly TRBD2 (6 bases). The CDR3 runs to 15 residues. The V and J ends lost 0 bases and 4 bases respectively, with 11 bases between them. Germline V lookup: CDR1 MRHNA, CDR2 SNTAGT. The CDR3 bases are TGTGCCAGCAGTGACTCGTCCAGGGAGGCAGATACGCAGTATTTT. Translating gives CASSDSSREADTQYF.

Notes on this clone: This CDR3 is also generated by other DNA sequences in the sample. CDR3 nucleotides: TGTGCCAGCAGCTTAGAGGGAGACGGCTACACCTTC. This gives the protein CASSLEGDGYTF. The J gene is TRBJ1-2, the V gene TRBV11-2, with unresolved D. Germline assignment: CDR1 SGHAT and CDR2 FQNNGV. V was trimmed by 0 bases and J by 8 bases, leaving 7 bases between them. The CDR3 totals 12 residues.

This sequence joins TRBV5-7 and TRBJ2-6, with D possibly being TRBD2 (5 bases). TRBV5-7 is known as an ORF, though its function is uncertain. CDR3 length: 18 amino acids. V lost 0 bases and J lost 0, with 13 bases in between. The DNA for the CDR3 is TGTGCCAGCAGCTTGGCCTCGGGGTTCTCCTCTGGGGCCAACGTCCTGACTTTC. It is translated as CASSLASGFSSGANVLTF.

V and J are TRBV10-3 and TRBJ1-1, with TRBD1 matching 11 bases. This CDR3 contains 16 residues. CDR1 ENHRY and CDR2 SYGVKD come from the germline V gene. Unmatched junction bases numbered 5, after V lost 4 bases and J lost 1 base. CDR3: CAISGTGGYQNTEAFF. CDR3 DNA sequence: TGTGCCATCAGTGGGACAGGGGGCTATCAGAACACTGAAGCTTTCTTT.

J is TRBJ2-3 and V is TRBV11-3; TRBD2 matches 7 bases. J lost 1 base, V lost 2 bases, and 3 bases had no gene match. The V gene's germline CDR1 is SGHNT and CDR2 YENEEA. The CDR3 consists of 15 residues. CDR3 nucleotides: TGTGCCAGCAGCTTACGGGGGGACGGCACAGATACGCAGTATTTT. Translated, it gives CASSLRGDGTDTQYF. The complete variable domain, with remaining parts taken from reference TRBV11-3 and TRBJ2-3, reads EAGVVQSPRYKIIEKKQPVAFWCNPISGHNTLYWYLQNLGQGPELLIRYENEEAVDDSQLPKDRFSAERLKGVDSTLKIQPAELGDSAVYLCASSLRGDGTDTQYFGPGTRLTVL.

The CDR3 bases are TGTGCCAGCACGTCAGGGGGCTACACTGAAGCTTTCTTT. Amino acids: CASTSGGYTEAFF. The J gene is TRBJ1-1, the V gene TRBV6-6, with 8 bases identical to TRBD1. The germline V gene has CDR1 MNHNY and CDR2 SVGAGI (reference sequence). CDR3 length equals 13 residues. Trimming at V came to 7 bases and at J to 3 bases, leaving 4 bases not matched to a gene.

The rearrangement uses TRBV7-9 and TRBJ2-2; the match to TRBD1 covers 11 bases. The CDR3 contains 16 residues. Germline assignment: CDR1 SEHNR and CDR2 FQNEAQ (reference sequence). The V gene end was trimmed by 3 bases and the J gene end by 7 bases; junction bases not matched to a gene: 7. The CDR3: CASSFSGTGGIGELFF. Written as DNA, the CDR3 is TGTGCCAGCAGCTTTTCCGGGACAGGGGGTATCGGGGAGCTGTTTTTT.

This rearrangement joins TRBV2 to TRBJ2-3, with 10 bases lining up with TRBD2. This CDR3 has 15 amino acids. Germline trimming cut 4 bases from V and 1 base from J; bases unmatched to any gene: 2. Germline CDR1 and CDR2: SNHLY and FYNNEI. This CDR3 reads CASSVLAGGTDTQYF. CDR3 DNA: TGTGCCAGCAGTGTCCTAGCGGGGGGCACAGATACGCAGTATTTT.

The V call is TRBV11-2, the J call TRBJ1-2; 8 nucleotides line up with TRBD1. Germline-derived CDR1 and CDR2 are SGHAT and FQNNGV. Unmatched junction bases numbered 12, after V lost 5 bases and J lost 4 bases. CDR3 length: 16 residues. CDR3 in DNA: TGTGCCAGCAGCCCTTTGACAGGGGTGGTATCCTATGGCTACACCTTC. As protein: CASSPLTGVVSYGYTF.

This clone was counted a single time. J is TRBJ1-5 and V is TRBV28; D is uncertain. CDR1 is MDHEN and CDR2 is SYDVKM in the germline V gene. CDR3 length equals 12 residues. V was clipped by 7 bases and J by 4 bases, with 8 bases between them. CDR3 nucleotide sequence: TGTGCCAGCACGGTCAATAATCAGCCCCAGCATTTT. This translates into CASTVNNQPQHF. The variable domain in full, completed from reference TRBV28 and TRBJ1-5, reads DVKVTQSSRYLVKRTGEKVFLECVQDMDHENMFWYRQDPGLGLRLIYFSYDVKMKEKGDIPEGYSVSREKKERFSLILESASTNQTSMYLCASTVNNQPQHFGDGTRLSIL.

V gene TRBV9 combines with J gene TRBJ2-1; 8 positions match TRBD2. J lost 6 bases, V lost 3 bases, and 8 bases had no gene match. CDR3 length equals 15 residues. The germline gives CDR1 SGDLS, CDR2 YYNGEE. CDR3 bases: TGTGCCAGCAGCGCTTCTAGCGGGCCTGGCAATGAGCAGTTCTTC. Its protein is CASSASSGPGNEQFF.

This clone was found a few times. The chain combines TRBV7-9 with TRBJ2-1; 10 bases are shared with TRBD1. V lost 5 bases, J lost 8 bases, and 6 bases stayed unmatched. The CDR3 loop spans 14 amino acids. Germline V CDR1 and CDR2: SEHNR, FQNEAQ (reference sequence). CDR3 in amino acids: CASSPDRGGDEQFF. The DNA for the CDR3 is TGTGCCAGCAGCCCGGACAGGGGGGGTGATGAGCAGTTCTTC.

CDR3 nucleotide sequence: TGTGCCAGCAGTTCCGGAACAGGGGCGTACACCGGGGAGCTGTTTTTT. Translating it yields CASSSGTGAYTGELFF. The rearrangement joins TRBV5-6 to TRBJ2-2; 7 bases are a match to TRBD1. Germline-derived CDR1 and CDR2 are SGHDT and YYEEEE. J lost 3 bases, V lost 5 bases, and 10 bases had no gene match. The CDR3 has 16 residues. Full variable domain (outside the CDR3, taken from reference TRBV5-6 and TRBJ2-2): DAGVTQSPTHLIKTRGQQVTLRCSPKSGHDTVSWYQQALGQGPQFIFQYYEEEERQRGNFPDRFSGHQFPNYSSELNVNALLLGDSALYLCASSSGTGAYTGELFFGEGSRLTVL.

This sequence joins TRBV25-1 and TRBJ1-4; D is unclear. This CDR3 contains 12 residues. V gave up 4 bases and J gave up 13 bases, with 13 bases separating them. Germline CDR1 reads MGHDK; CDR2 reads SYGVNS. For the CDR3, the DNA is TGTGCCAGCAGTGGCTACACGGAGGGACTGTTTTTT. Translated, it gives CASSGYTEGLFF. Full variable domain (remainder filled in from reference TRBV25-1 and TRBJ1-4): EADIYQTPRYLVIGTGKKITLECSQTMGHDKMYWYQQDPGMELHLIHYSYGVNSTEKGDLSSESTVSRIRTEHFPLTLESARPSHTSQYLCASSGYTEGLFFGSGTQLSVL.

The rearrangement joins TRBV4-2 to TRBJ2-7; D call uncertain. This CDR3 contains 14 residues. Germline CDR1 is LGHNA and CDR2 is YNFKEQ. The V gene lost 0 bases and the J gene lost 0 bases, with 6 bases spanning the gap. The CDR3 is CASSQEHYSYEQYF. The CDR3 nucleotides are TGTGCCAGCAGCCAAGAACACTACTCCTACGAGCAGTACTTC.

The chain recombines TRBV9 with TRBJ2-3, with TRBD2 matching over 13 bases. The germline V gene has CDR1 SGDLS and CDR2 YYNGEE. V dropped 6 bases and J dropped 1; count of bases not matched to a gene: 14. There are 19 residues in the CDR3. CDR3 amino acids: CASNLGLAGALAGTDTQYF. The DNA for the CDR3 is TGTGCCAGCAACCTAGGACTAGCGGGGGCCTTAGCCGGCACAGATACGCAGTATTTT.